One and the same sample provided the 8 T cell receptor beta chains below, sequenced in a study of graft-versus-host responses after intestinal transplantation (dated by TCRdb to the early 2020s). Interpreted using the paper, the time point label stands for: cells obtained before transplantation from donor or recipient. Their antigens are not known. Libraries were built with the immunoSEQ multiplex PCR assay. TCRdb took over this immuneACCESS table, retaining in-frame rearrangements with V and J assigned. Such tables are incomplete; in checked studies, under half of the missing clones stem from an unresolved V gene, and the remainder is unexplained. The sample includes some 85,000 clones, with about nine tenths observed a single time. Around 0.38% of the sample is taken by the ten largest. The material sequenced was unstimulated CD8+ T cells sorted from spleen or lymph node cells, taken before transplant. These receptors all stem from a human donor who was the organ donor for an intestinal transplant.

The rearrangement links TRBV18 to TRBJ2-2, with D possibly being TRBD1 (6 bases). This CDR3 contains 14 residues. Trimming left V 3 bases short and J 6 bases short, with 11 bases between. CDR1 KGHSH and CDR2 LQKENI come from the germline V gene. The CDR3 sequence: CASSPGHRSGELFF. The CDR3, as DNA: TGTGCCAGCTCACCGGGACATCGATCCGGGGAGCTGTTTTTT.

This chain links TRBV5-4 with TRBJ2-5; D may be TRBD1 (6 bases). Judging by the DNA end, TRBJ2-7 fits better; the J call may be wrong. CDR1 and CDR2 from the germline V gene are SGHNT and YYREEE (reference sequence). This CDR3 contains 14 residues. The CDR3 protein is CASSLVGAGHEQYF. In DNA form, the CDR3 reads TGTGCCAGCAGCTTGGTGGGGGCGGGTCACGAGCAGTACTTC.

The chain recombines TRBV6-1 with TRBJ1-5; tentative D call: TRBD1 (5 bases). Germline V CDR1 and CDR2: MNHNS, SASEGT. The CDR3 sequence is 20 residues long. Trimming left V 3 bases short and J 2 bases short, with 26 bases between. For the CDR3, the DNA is TGTGCCAGCAGTGACCCCCGGGACTCCCTATGGGTTTATGGCAATCAGCCCCAGCATTTT. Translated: CASSDPRDSLWVYGNQPQHF.

The DNA of the CDR3 is TGTGCCAGCAGCCCCCGAGCGGAGCGGGGATCCTACAATGAGCAGTTCTTC. This encodes CASSPRAERGSYNEQFF. V is TRBV7-3 and J is TRBJ2-1, with TRBD2 matching 7 bases. The junction had 11 bases not matched to a gene; V was cut back by 5 bases and J by 1 base. The CDR3 is 17 amino acids. CDR1 and CDR2 from the germline V gene are SGHTA and FQGTGA.

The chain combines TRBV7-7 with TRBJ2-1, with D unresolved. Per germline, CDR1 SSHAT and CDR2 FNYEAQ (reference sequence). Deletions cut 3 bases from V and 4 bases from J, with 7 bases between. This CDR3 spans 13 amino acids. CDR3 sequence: CASSFSGYNEQFF. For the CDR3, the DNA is TGTGCCAGCAGCTTTTCCGGTTACAATGAGCAGTTCTTC.

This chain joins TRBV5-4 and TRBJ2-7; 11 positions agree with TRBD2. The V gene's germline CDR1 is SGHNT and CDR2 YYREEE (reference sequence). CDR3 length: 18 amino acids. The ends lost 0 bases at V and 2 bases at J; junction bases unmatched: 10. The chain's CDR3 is CASSLDGLAGAGTYEQYF. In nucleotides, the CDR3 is TGTGCCAGCAGCTTGGATGGACTAGCGGGCGCAGGGACCTACGAGCAGTACTTC.

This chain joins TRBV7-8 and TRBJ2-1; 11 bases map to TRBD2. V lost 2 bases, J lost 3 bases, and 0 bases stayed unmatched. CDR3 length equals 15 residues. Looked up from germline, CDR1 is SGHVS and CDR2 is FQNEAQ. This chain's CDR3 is CASSLLAGGYNEQFF. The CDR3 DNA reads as TGTGCCAGCAGCTTACTAGCGGGGGGCTACAATGAGCAGTTCTTC.

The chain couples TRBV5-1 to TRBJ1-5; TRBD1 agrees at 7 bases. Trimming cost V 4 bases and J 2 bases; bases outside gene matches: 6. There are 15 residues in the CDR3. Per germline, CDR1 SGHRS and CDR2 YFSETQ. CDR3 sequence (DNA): TGCGCCAGCAGCCCACAGGGGTGGGGCAATCAGCCCCAGCATTTT. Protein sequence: CASSPQGWGNQPQHF.